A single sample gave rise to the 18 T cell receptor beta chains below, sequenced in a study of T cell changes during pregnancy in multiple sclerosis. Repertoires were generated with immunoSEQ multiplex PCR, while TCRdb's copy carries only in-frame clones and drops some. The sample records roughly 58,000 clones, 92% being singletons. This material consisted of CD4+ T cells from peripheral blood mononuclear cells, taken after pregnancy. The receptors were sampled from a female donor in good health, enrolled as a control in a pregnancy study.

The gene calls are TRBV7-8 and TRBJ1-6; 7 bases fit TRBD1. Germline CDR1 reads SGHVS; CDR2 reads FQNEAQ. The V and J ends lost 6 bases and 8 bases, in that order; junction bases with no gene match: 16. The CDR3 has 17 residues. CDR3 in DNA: TGTGCCAGCAGGAAAACGTCGATAGGGGGCATAGATTCACCCCTCCACTTT. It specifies CASRKTSIGGIDSPLHF.

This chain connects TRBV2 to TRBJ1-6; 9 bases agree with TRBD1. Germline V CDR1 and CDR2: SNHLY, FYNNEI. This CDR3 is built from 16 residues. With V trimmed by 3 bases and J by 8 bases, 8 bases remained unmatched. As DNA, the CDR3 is TGTGCCAGCAGTGACCCCGGGACAGGGAGATATTCACCCCTCCACTTT. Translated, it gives CASSDPGTGRYSPLHF.

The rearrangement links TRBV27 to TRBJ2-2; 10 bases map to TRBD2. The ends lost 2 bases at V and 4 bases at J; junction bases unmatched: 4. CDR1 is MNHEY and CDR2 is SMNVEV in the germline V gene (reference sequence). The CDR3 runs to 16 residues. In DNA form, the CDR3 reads TGTGCCAGCAGTTTAGGTCTAGCGGGGGTCACCGGGGAGCTGTTTTTT. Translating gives CASSLGLAGVTGELFF.

Written as DNA, the CDR3 is TGTGCCAGCAGCCGGACTTACAATGAGCAGTTCTTC. Amino acids: CASSRTYNEQFF. The chain carries TRBV9 and TRBJ2-1; possibly TRBD2 for D (5 bases). The CDR3 spans 12 residues. Germline V lookup: CDR1 SGDLS, CDR2 YYNGEE. V lost 4 bases and J lost 4, with 6 bases in between.

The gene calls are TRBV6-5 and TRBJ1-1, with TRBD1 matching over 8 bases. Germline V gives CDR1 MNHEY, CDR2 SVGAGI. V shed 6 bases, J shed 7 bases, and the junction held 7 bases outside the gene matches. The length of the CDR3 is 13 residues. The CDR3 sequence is CASRISGGVEAFF. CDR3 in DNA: TGTGCCAGCAGGATCTCAGGGGGCGTTGAAGCTTTCTTT.

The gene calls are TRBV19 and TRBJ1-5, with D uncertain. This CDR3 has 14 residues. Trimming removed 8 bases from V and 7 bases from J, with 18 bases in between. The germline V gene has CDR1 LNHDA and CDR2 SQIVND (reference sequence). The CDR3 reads CASSLRALSQPQHF. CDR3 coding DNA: TGTGCCAGTTCCCTGAGGGCCCTCAGCCAGCCCCAGCATTTT.

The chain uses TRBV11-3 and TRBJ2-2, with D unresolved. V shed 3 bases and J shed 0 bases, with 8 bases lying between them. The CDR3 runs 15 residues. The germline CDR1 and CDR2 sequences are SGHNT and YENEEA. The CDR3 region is CASSFGYSNTGELFF. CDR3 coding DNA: TGTGCCAGCAGCTTCGGGTATTCGAACACCGGGGAGCTGTTTTTT.

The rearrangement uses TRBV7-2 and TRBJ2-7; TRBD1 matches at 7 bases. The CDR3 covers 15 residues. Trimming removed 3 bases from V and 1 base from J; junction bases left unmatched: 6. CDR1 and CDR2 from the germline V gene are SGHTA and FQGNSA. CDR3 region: CASSFAGTASYEQYF. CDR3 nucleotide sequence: TGTGCCAGCAGCTTCGCCGGGACAGCTTCCTACGAGCAGTACTTC.

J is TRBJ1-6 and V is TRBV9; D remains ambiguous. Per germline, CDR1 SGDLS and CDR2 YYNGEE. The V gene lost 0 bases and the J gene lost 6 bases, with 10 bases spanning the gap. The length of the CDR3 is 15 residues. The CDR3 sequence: CASSVEEVPNSPLHF. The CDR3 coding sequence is TGTGCCAGCAGCGTAGAGGAGGTTCCTAATTCACCCCTCCACTTT.

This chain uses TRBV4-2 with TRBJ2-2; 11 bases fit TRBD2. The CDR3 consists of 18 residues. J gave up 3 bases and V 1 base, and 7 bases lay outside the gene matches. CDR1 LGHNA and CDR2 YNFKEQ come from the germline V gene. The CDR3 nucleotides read TGTGCCAGCAGCCAAGGTGTTAGCGGGGGGGCCTACACCGGGGAGCTGTTTTTT. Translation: CASSQGVSGGAYTGELFF.

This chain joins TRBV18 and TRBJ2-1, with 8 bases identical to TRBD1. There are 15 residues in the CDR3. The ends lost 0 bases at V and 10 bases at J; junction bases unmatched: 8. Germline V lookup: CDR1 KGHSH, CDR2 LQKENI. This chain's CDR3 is CASSPPRQGSWEQFF. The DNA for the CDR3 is TGTGCCAGCTCACCACCTAGACAGGGGTCGTGGGAGCAGTTCTTC.

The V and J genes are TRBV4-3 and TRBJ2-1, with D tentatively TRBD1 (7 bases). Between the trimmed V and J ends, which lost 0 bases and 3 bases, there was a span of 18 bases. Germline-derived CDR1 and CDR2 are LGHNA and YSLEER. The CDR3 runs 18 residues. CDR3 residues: CASSQEFGGGPNYNEQFF. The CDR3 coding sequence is TGCGCCAGCAGCCAAGAATTCGGAGGGGGCCCAAACTACAATGAGCAGTTCTTC.

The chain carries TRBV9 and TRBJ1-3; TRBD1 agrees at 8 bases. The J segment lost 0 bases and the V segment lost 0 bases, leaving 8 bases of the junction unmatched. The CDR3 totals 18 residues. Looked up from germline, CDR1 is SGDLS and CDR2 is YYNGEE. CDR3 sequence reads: CASSVEPGQAFSGNTIYF. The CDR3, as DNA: TGTGCCAGCAGCGTAGAACCGGGACAGGCTTTCTCTGGAAACACCATATATTTT.

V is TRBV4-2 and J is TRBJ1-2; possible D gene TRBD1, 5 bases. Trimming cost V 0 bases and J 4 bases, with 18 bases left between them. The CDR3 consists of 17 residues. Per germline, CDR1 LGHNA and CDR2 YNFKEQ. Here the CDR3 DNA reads TGTGCCAGCAGCCAAGAAAGGCGCGCCTCAAGGGGCTATGGCTACACCTTC. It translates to CASSQERRASRGYGYTF.

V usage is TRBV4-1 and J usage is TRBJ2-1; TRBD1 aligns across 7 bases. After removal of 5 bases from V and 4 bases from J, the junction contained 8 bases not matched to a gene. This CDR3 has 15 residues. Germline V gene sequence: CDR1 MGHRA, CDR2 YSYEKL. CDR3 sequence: CASSSGTDNYNEQFF. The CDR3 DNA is TGCGCCAGCAGCTCCGGGACAGACAATTACAATGAGCAGTTCTTC.

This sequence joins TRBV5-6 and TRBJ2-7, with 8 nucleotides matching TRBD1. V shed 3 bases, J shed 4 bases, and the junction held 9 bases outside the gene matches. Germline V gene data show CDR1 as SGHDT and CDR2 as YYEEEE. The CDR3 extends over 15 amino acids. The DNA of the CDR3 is TGTGCCAGCAGCTCCGACAGGGGTCCGCGGTACGAGCAGTACTTC. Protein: CASSSDRGPRYEQYF. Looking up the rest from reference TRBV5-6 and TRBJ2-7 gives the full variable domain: DAGVTQSPTHLIKTRGQQVTLRCSPKSGHDTVSWYQQALGQGPQFIFQYYEEEERQRGNFPDRFSGHQFPNYSSELNVNALLLGDSALYLCASSSDRGPRYEQYFGPGTRLTVT.

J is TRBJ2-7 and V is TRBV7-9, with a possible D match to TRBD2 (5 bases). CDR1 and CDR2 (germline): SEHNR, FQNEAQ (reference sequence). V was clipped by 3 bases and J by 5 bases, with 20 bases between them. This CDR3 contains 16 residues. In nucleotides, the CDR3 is TGTGCCAGCAGCTTGGGGAGCCCTAAAGGGTCCCACGAGCAGTACTTC. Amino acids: CASSLGSPKGSHEQYF.

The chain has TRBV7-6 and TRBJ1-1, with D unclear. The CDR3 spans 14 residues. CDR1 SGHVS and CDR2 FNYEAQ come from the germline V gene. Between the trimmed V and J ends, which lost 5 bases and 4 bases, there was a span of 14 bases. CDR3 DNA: TGTGCCAGCAGCCCCCAAGGAGGTAGCACTGAAGCTTTCTTT. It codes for CASSPQGGSTEAFF.